This entry describes one T cell receptor beta chain. What this receptor recognizes is not known. No qualities accompany the bases; no much larger clone lies one base away. The record originates from a study of T cell responses to AZD1222 COVID-19 vaccine (dated by TCRdb to 2020 to 2023). At the level of the whole study: AZD1222 recipients with second doses at about 4 weeks or about 12 weeks were pooled, because spike-specific TCR depth and breadth did not differ between schedules. Trial participants were enrolled by age into 18-55, 56-69 and 70-plus year subgroups, with about 150, 27 and 61 TCR-sequenced participants respectively. A total of 230 or so trial participants underwent TCR sequencing, of whom approximately 210 received two doses of AZD1222 and about 26 received two doses of the MenACWY control vaccine.

Broader findings and caveats from the paper: The vaccine-associated CD4 TCRs covered the entire spike protein, and the dominant responses fell in regions 160-218 and 743-854. Reportedly, close to half of the unique spike-specific TCRs recognized epitopes lying outside the regions that are mutated in the B.1.351 and B.1.1.7 variants. Conclusions about previously exposed vaccinees are limited, since just 5 or 6 AZD1222 recipients were seropositive for SARS-CoV-2 at baseline. Because no day 14 peak-response samples were available, repertoires were characterized only after the peak T cell response. Participants were mostly white British and included more females than males, and it was suggested by the authors that clonal diversity may have been underestimated. In the small 56-69-year group, the increase in depth fell short of significance, most likely because of low power. After two AZD1222 doses, spike-specific TCR breadth and depth were significantly higher than at day 0 and than in MenACWY recipients.

The meaning of the sample's time point label: baseline before first vaccination. The vaccinee samples were drawn from two UK trials, COV001 and COV002, one of which was a single-blind randomized controlled phase 2/3 trial testing AZD1222 (ChAdOx1 nCoV-19) in healthy adults. For TCRbeta chain sequencing, PBMC samples were collected from trial participants at day 0 and at day 28 after the second dose. CDR1 and CDR2 are drawn from the germline V gene: SGHRS, YFSETQ. The CDR3 holds 14 amino acids from the cysteine to the phenylalanine. This entry keeps only the CDR3 DNA: 42 bases, framed from base 1. The trim is 0 bases for V and 7 bases for J, with a gap of 10 bases between the germline ends. The CDR3 regions of human TCRbeta chains were analyzed by immunosequencing. Per the authors' processing: TCRs in the repertoires were compared against a reference library of SARS-CoV-2-specific TCRs that had been generated with the MIRA antigen-specificity platform. Breadth was defined as the fraction of unique TCRs that were SARS-CoV-2-associated. Depth was defined as the fraction of total T cells that were SARS-CoV-2-associated. Using the MIRA data, each spike-specific TCR was assigned both to the spike region to which the TCR was reactive and to a CD4 or CD8 class. Log10-transformed breadth and depth values were compared by one-way ANOVA with Sidak's multiple comparisons tests. This is the immuneACCESS table as TCRdb keeps it, with only in-frame sequences that have V and J called. A part of the clones is gone; compared with another copy, unresolved V genes explain less than half, and the rest is unexplained. V, J and clone size are taken as reported in that table, and D and trimming were inferred from the DNA itself. This sample lists more than 140,000 clones; 88% were detected once. Approximately 2.1% of the sample is in the top ten clones.

The receptor comes from an adult in good health. Sequencing was performed on peripheral blood, taken on day 0 of AZD1222 vaccination. The chain is encoded by TRBV5-1 joined to TRBJ2-2; the D gene is perhaps TRBD1, on 6 matching bases. This receptor has the CDR3 CASSLAQGLGELFF. The bases read TGCGCCAGCAGCTTGGCACAGGGTCTCGGGGAGCTGTTTTTT.